This T cell receptor (beta chain) was profiled in a study of post-analysis software for immune sequencing data. Study-wide points: TRBV segments more frequent in patients than in controls numbered a few and included TRBV5-6, TRBV5-1 and TRBV20-1.

CDR3 length: 12 residues. Between the trimmed V and J ends, which lost 4 bases and 12 bases, there was a span of 12 bases. The library was made from cDNA and included unique molecular identifiers. Via MiXCR, TCRdb re-called the PCR reads, giving one row per CDR3 protein. This table has hundreds of thousands of distinct CDR3 sequences, roughly 27% appearing once. This clonotype was seen a few times. Its antigen is not known. The sequencing sample was made of blood. The V gene is TRBV12-3 or TRBV12-4, the J gene TRBJ1-4; D remains ambiguous. This TCR was recovered from a girl under 18 with multiple sclerosis. The CDR3 bases are TGTGCCAGCAGTTCGGAATCACCCCAACTGTTTTTT. Its protein is CASSSESPQLFF.